A single sample is the source of the 21 T cell receptor beta chains below, sequenced in a study of blood T cell dynamics during melanoma immunotherapy. Regarding time point: week 3, after first cycle of checkpoint inhibitor. Method: immunoSEQ multiplex PCR; TCRdb's copy keeps in-frame clones and lacks some. The sample shows some 12,000 clones, roughly 80% of them seen only once. Sequenced material: blood, taken from a patient treated with checkpoint blockade. Every receptor here comes from a human donor with melanoma.

The chain has TRBV6-5 and TRBJ2-1, with D possibly matching TRBD2 (5 bases). The CDR3 contains 13 residues. The germline CDR1 and CDR2 sequences are MNHEY and SVGAGI. The V end was cut by 7 bases, the J end by 10 bases, with 17 bases between. The chain's CDR3 is CASNEEVGGEQFF. The CDR3 coding sequence is TGTGCCAGCAACGAGGAGGTCGGCGGGGAGCAGTTCTTC.

This sequence joins TRBV6-1 and TRBJ1-2, with D uncertain. The CDR3 has 13 residues. The V end was cut by 3 bases, the J end by 5 bases, with 10 bases between. CDR1 and CDR2 (germline): MNHNS, SASEGT. CDR3 residues: CASSETTAYGYTF. CDR3 bases: TGTGCCAGCAGTGAGACTACAGCTTATGGCTACACCTTC.

V and J are TRBV7-3 and TRBJ2-2, with no clear D. The germline gives CDR1 SGHTA, CDR2 FQGTGA. Trimming took 2 bases from V and 4 from J, leaving 5 bases between them. This CDR3 has 13 residues. DNA of the CDR3: TGTGCCAGCAGCTTATATGGCACCGGGGAGCTGTTTTTT. As protein: CASSLYGTGELFF.

This clone has a handful of counts. The chain couples TRBV25-1 to TRBJ1-6; 9 bases are a match to TRBD1. This CDR3 has 15 amino acids. The V segment lost 1 base and the J segment 8 bases; nucleotides outside the gene matches: 3. Germline assignment: CDR1 MGHDK and CDR2 SYGVNS. The chain's CDR3 is CASSEFGTGYSPLHF. The DNA of the CDR3 is TGTGCCAGCAGTGAATTCGGGACAGGGTATTCACCCCTCCACTTT. The whole variable domain, remainder taken from reference TRBV25-1 and TRBJ1-6, is EADIYQTPRYLVIGTGKKITLECSQTMGHDKMYWYQQDPGMELHLIHYSYGVNSTEKGDLSSESTVSRIRTEHFPLTLESARPSHTSQYLCASSEFGTGYSPLHFGNGTRLTVT.

This clone was seen only once. The chain employs TRBV7-2 and TRBJ2-1; D is perhaps TRBD2 (7 bases). Trimming pared 0 bases from V and 9 bases from J, leaving 15 bases between. The CDR3 runs to 15 residues. Germline V gene lookup returns CDR1 SGHTA and CDR2 FQGNSA. The CDR3: CASSLAGGRVGEQFF. CDR3 sequence (DNA): TGTGCCAGCAGCTTAGCGGGGGGGCGAGTTGGTGAGCAGTTCTTC.

The gene calls are TRBV4-3 and TRBJ1-2; D gene unclear. The CDR3 runs 15 residues. Deletions cut 0 bases from V and 8 bases from J, with 16 bases between. Germline V gene lookup returns CDR1 LGHNA and CDR2 YSLEER. In DNA form, the CDR3 reads TGCGCCAGCAGCCAAGATGTCGGCGGCCCGGTCGGCTACACCTTC. Protein sequence: CASSQDVGGPVGYTF.

The genes are TRBV12-2 and TRBJ2-1; the table's D gene call, TRBD2, was not cross checked with the DNA. TRBV12-2 is listed as a pseudogene. The CDR3 runs to 14 residues. CDR3: CASRLLAGYNEQFF. CDR3 DNA sequence: TGTGCAAGTCGCTTACTAGCGGGGTACAATGAGCAGTTCTTC.

This clone is a singleton in its sample. Here the CDR3 reads CASSFGAGRSNQPQHF. CDR3 in DNA: TGTGCCAGCAGCTTTGGGGCCGGGCGGAGCAATCAGCCCCAGCATTTT. The rearrangement uses TRBV5-8 and TRBJ1-5; maybe TRBD1 (5 bases). Trimming removed 2 bases at V and 1 base at J, with 13 bases between. This CDR3 has 16 amino acids. CDR1 and CDR2 from the germline V gene are SGHTS and YDEGEE.

The chain is built from TRBV18 and TRBJ1-3, with D uncertain. This CDR3 is 16 amino acids long. Trimming stripped 3 bases from V and 0 bases from J, with 12 bases between. Germline V lookup: CDR1 KGHSH, CDR2 LQKENI. CDR3 nucleotide sequence: TGTGCCAGCTCACCCGAGGACGGAGTCTCTGGAAACACCATATATTTT. Its translation: CASSPEDGVSGNTIYF. Complete variable domain (other parts from reference TRBV18 and TRBJ1-3): NAGVMQNPRHLVRRRGQEARLRCSPMKGHSHVYWYRQLPEEGLKFMVYLQKENIIDESGMPKERFSAEFPKEGPSILRIQQVVRGDSAAYFCASSPEDGVSGNTIYFGEGSWLTVV.

The chain combines TRBV7-9 with TRBJ1-4; D gene unclear. Trimming stripped 1 base from V and 7 bases from J, with 7 bases between. This CDR3 comprises 13 residues. The germline V gene encodes CDR1 SEHNR and CDR2 FQNEAQ (reference sequence). This CDR3 reads CASSLDHGEKLFF. CDR3 sequence (DNA): TGTGCCAGCAGCTTAGACCACGGTGAAAAACTGTTTTTT.

The chain employs TRBV5-5 and TRBJ2-3; 9 bases are shared with TRBD1. The germline V gene has CDR1 SGHKS and CDR2 YYEKEE (reference sequence). Trimming took 0 bases from V and 2 from J; bases not matched to a gene: 1. CDR3 length: 15 residues. In DNA form, the CDR3 reads TGTGCCAGCAGCTTGGGGGACAGGGTCACAGATACGCAGTATTTT. It is translated as CASSLGDRVTDTQYF.

The chain links TRBV28 to TRBJ2-1; D unresolved. Looked up from germline, CDR1 is MDHEN and CDR2 is SYDVKM. V was cut by 1 base and J by 10 bases, with 14 bases left in between. The CDR3 totals 14 residues. CDR3 amino acids: CASSLYGMSREQFF. DNA for the CDR3: TGTGCCAGCAGTTTATATGGTATGTCCAGGGAGCAGTTCTTC. The full variable domain, completed using reference TRBV28 and TRBJ2-1, is DVKVTQSSRYLVKRTGEKVFLECVQDMDHENMFWYRQDPGLGLRLIYFSYDVKMKEKGDIPEGYSVSREKKERFSLILESASTNQTSMYLCASSLYGMSREQFFGPGTRLTVL.

The chain uses TRBV7-2 and TRBJ2-3, with D unclear. Between the trimmed V and J ends, which lost 7 bases and 0 bases, there was a span of 8 bases. The CDR3 totals 13 residues. Germline V CDR1 and CDR2: SGHTA, FQGNSA. The DNA of the CDR3 is TGTGCCAGCACCCTTCACAGCACAGATACGCAGTATTTT. Protein: CASTLHSTDTQYF.

CDR3 nucleotides: TGTGCCAGCCAACAGGGGGCGTCGGGCTACACCTTC. Translated, it gives CASQQGASGYTF. This chain connects TRBV19 to TRBJ1-2; 9 nucleotides line up with TRBD1. With V trimmed by 9 bases and J by 8 bases, 7 bases remained unmatched. The germline CDR1 and CDR2 sequences are LNHDA and SQIVND (reference sequence). The CDR3 spans 12 residues. Complete variable domain (other parts from reference TRBV19 and TRBJ1-2): DGGITQSPKYLFRKEGQNVTLSCEQNLNHDAMYWYRQDPGQGLRLIYYSQIVNDFQKGDIAEGYSVSREKKESFPLTVTSAQKNPTAFYLCASQQGASGYTFGSGTRLTVV.

This clone was recorded once. V and J are TRBV4-3 and TRBJ2-1; no clear D gene. Germline CDR1 is LGHNA and CDR2 is YSLEER. The CDR3 is 15 residues long. V shed 0 bases and J shed 4 bases, with 10 bases lying between them. CDR3 sequence (DNA): TGCGCCAGCAGCCAAGATCTGACACCTTACAATGAGCAGTTCTTC. This sequence encodes CASSQDLTPYNEQFF.

The chain couples TRBV19 to TRBJ1-5; 7 bases align to TRBD1. CDR1 LNHDA and CDR2 SQIVND come from the germline V gene (reference sequence). The junction had 6 bases not matched to a gene; V was cut back by 0 bases and J by 7 bases. This CDR3 comprises 15 residues. For the CDR3, the DNA is TGTGCCAGTAGTATAGATAAACAGGGGTCCCAGCCCCAGCATTTT. Translation: CASSIDKQGSQPQHF.

The rearrangement joins TRBV5-1 to TRBJ2-5; D not certain. The CDR3 length is 13 residues. CDR1 and CDR2 from the germline V gene are SGHRS and YFSETQ. Trimming pared 3 bases from V and 2 bases from J, leaving 8 bases between. The CDR3 region has the DNA TGCGCCAGCAGCTACGCCGGACAAGAGACCCAGTACTTC. Encoded protein: CASSYAGQETQYF.

This clone was counted a single time. The chain carries TRBV14 and TRBJ2-1; D call uncertain. This CDR3 region has 13 residues. V was pared by 3 bases and J by 9 bases, with 12 bases between. In germline, CDR1 is SGHDN, CDR2 FVKESK. This CDR3 reads CASSHRVNREQFF. The CDR3 DNA reads as TGTGCCAGCAGCCATCGGGTTAATCGTGAGCAGTTCTTC.

The chain has TRBV10-2 and TRBJ2-5, with D unclear. Germline loops: CDR1 WSHSY, CDR2 SAAADI. V lost 5 bases to trimming and J lost 4 bases, with 11 bases between them. CDR3 length: 13 residues. In DNA, the CDR3 is TGCGCCAGCAGTTATTCGCGAGGAGAGACCCAGTACTTC. This translates into CASSYSRGETQYF.

The chain is built from TRBV7-2 and TRBJ2-1; D is perhaps TRBD1 or TRBD2 (5 bases each). Germline assignment: CDR1 SGHTA and CDR2 FQGNSA. The CDR3 spans 13 residues. The V and J ends lost 8 bases and 2 bases respectively, with 10 bases between them. The CDR3 bases are TGTGCCAGCGACGAGGGGCCCTACAATGAGCAGTTCTTC. Its translation: CASDEGPYNEQFF.

The gene calls are TRBV6-5 and TRBJ2-7, with D possibly TRBD1 on 5 matching bases. V lost 0 bases to trimming and J lost 2 bases, with 5 bases between them. Per germline, CDR1 MNHEY and CDR2 SVGAGI. This CDR3 contains 13 residues. Written as DNA, the CDR3 is TGTGCCAGCAGTTACTCGGACACCTACGAGCAGTACTTC. Amino acids: CASSYSDTYEQYF.